The 21 T cell receptor beta chains below all came from one sample that was sequenced in a study of T cell responses to AZD1222 COVID-19 vaccine. Clones were sequenced by immunoSEQ multiplex PCR, and TCRdb holds only the in-frame ones, with some missing. The sample carries some 31,000 clones, roughly 90% recorded once. Source: peripheral blood, taken 28 days after the second AZD1222 dose. All receptors come from an adult who received the AZD1222 COVID-19 vaccine.

The V gene is TRBV10-1, the J gene TRBJ2-5; D is undetermined. The CDR3 extends over 13 amino acids. V was trimmed by 3 bases and J by 13 bases, leaving 18 bases between them. Looked up from germline, CDR1 is WNHNN and CDR2 is SYGVQD (reference sequence). The CDR3 protein is CASSDTSPRELYF. The DNA of the CDR3 is TGCGCCAGCAGTGACACGAGTCCCCGTGAGTTGTACTTC.

The chain combines TRBV10-1 with TRBJ2-7, with D unclear. Germline V gives CDR1 WNHNN, CDR2 SYGVQD (reference sequence). The CDR3 is 16 residues long. Trimming removed 5 bases from V and 0 bases from J, with 17 bases in between. CDR3 nucleotide sequence: TGCGCCAGCAGTAACATTAAGCGTAGCTACTCCTACGAGCAGTACTTC. It yields the protein CASSNIKRSYSYEQYF.

The rearrangement uses TRBV5-1 and TRBJ1-1; no reliable D call. The CDR3 length is 14 residues. The germline V and J ends were trimmed by 3 bases and 3 bases, with 12 bases remaining between them. Germline-derived CDR1 and CDR2 are SGHRS and YFSETQ. CDR3: CASSSSTTYTEAFF. CDR3 nucleotide sequence: TGCGCCAGCAGCTCATCTACAACCTACACTGAAGCTTTCTTT. The full variable domain, completed using reference TRBV5-1 and TRBJ1-1, is KAGVTQTPRYLIKTRGQQVTLSCSPISGHRSVSWYQQTPGQGLQFLFEYFSETQRNKGNFPGRFSGRQFSNSRSEMNVSTLELGDSALYLCASSSSTTYTEAFFGQGTRLTVV.

The chain recombines TRBV5-1 with TRBJ1-5; D call uncertain. CDR3 length: 14 amino acids. V lost 7 bases and J 0 bases, leaving 11 bases between the germline ends. Germline V CDR1 and CDR2: SGHRS, YFSETQ. CDR3 bases: TGCGCCAGCTCCCCGGACTATAGCAATCAGCCCCAGCATTTT. Its translation: CASSPDYSNQPQHF.

The chain combines TRBV5-4 with TRBJ2-6, with D hard to call. This CDR3 has 15 residues. Germline CDR1 reads SGHNT; CDR2 reads YYREEE (reference sequence). V was cut by 4 bases and J by 1 base, with 9 bases left in between. CDR3 nucleotide sequence: TGTGCCAGCAGCCGTCGGCCTTCTGGGGCCAACGTCCTGACTTTC. It codes for CASSRRPSGANVLTF.

The chain uses TRBV18 and TRBJ1-2; tentative D call: TRBD1 (5 bases). Germline values: CDR1 KGHSH, CDR2 LQKENI. V was trimmed by 5 bases and J by 8 bases, leaving 9 bases between them. The CDR3 runs to 11 residues. In nucleotides, the CDR3 is TGTGCCAGCTCATCAGGGCCCGGCTACACCTTC. Encoded protein: CASSSGPGYTF.

V gene TRBV4-3 combines with J gene TRBJ1-4; 8 bases align to TRBD1. This CDR3 is 16 amino acids long. Trimming took 2 bases from V and 7 from J; bases not matched to a gene: 9. Germline CDR1 and CDR2: LGHNA and YSLEER. CDR3 in amino acids: CASSQNQGQALEKLFF. As DNA, the CDR3 is TGCGCCAGCAGCCAAAATCAGGGACAGGCCCTTGAAAAACTGTTTTTT.

This sequence joins TRBV5-4 and TRBJ2-7; 7 nucleotides agree with TRBD1. In germline, CDR1 is SGHNT, CDR2 YYREEE (reference sequence). The CDR3 is made up of 17 amino acids. The V and J ends lost 1 base and 0 bases, in that order; junction bases with no gene match: 10. The CDR3 nucleotides are TGTGCCAGCAGCTTGAAGGGGGCCGCACCTAGCTCCTACGAGCAGTACTTC. As protein: CASSLKGAAPSSYEQYF.

The rearrangement links TRBV7-8 to TRBJ1-2, with 9 bases lining up with TRBD1. The CDR3 runs to 15 residues. Trimming took 5 bases from V and 3 from J; bases not matched to a gene: 7. Germline V gene sequence: CDR1 SGHVS, CDR2 FQNEAQ. The CDR3 reads CASSPKTGGDYGYTF. CDR3 DNA: TGTGCCAGCAGCCCAAAGACAGGGGGAGACTATGGCTACACCTTC.

This chain connects TRBV19 to TRBJ1-2, with 12 bases identical to TRBD1. The ends lost 5 bases at V and 4 bases at J; junction bases unmatched: 5. The germline V gene has CDR1 LNHDA and CDR2 SQIVND (reference sequence). This CDR3 has 15 residues. The CDR3 sequence: CASSPGTGGGYGYTF. In nucleotides, the CDR3 is TGTGCCAGTAGTCCCGGGACAGGGGGCGGCTATGGCTACACCTTC.

As concerns this clone: Sequence at one end of the junction differs from germline and may be a read error. This chain links TRBV3-1 (or the pseudogene TRBV3-2) with TRBJ1-1, with D unclear. The length of the CDR3 is 13 residues. CDR1 is LGHDT and CDR2 is YNNKEL in the germline V gene (reference sequence). The CDR3 spells CASSQALGLGPDF. The CDR3 nucleotides read TGTGCCAGCAGCCAAGCCTTGGGCTTAGGTCCAGACTTT.

This clone appeared a single time. V and J are TRBV12-3 or TRBV12-4 and TRBJ1-1; D remains unclear. V dropped 5 bases and J dropped 1 base, with 5 bases sitting between them. The CDR3 covers 12 residues. Written as DNA, the CDR3 is TGTGCCAGCAGTGGAGCGAACACTGAAGCTTTCTTT. This sequence encodes CASSGANTEAFF.

The chain is built from TRBV6-2 or TRBV6-3 and TRBJ1-1, with TRBD1 matching 10 bases. CDR3 length: 14 residues. V shed 4 bases and J 5 bases; nucleotides not matched to a gene: 4. CDR1 is MNHEY and CDR2 is SVGEGT in the germline V gene. The CDR3 sequence: CASSWGQGSTEAFF. The DNA of the CDR3 is TGTGCCAGCAGTTGGGGACAGGGGAGTACTGAAGCTTTCTTT.

This clone was seen a single time. The chain uses TRBV25-1 and TRBJ2-4; no reliable D call. This CDR3 region has 16 residues. Germline CDR1 reads MGHDK; CDR2 reads SYGVNS. V was pared by 6 bases and J by 0 bases, with 15 bases between. The CDR3 nucleotides are TGTGCCAGCAGCCCACCCGTCGCGTTAGCCAAAAACATTCAGTACTTC. It codes for CASSPPVALAKNIQYF.

In its sample, this clone was seen a few times. This sequence joins TRBV7-3 and TRBJ2-7; D remains unclear. This CDR3 is built from 13 residues. From germline, CDR1 is SGHTA and CDR2 FQGTGA. Trimming left V 4 bases short and J 6 bases short, with 13 bases between. The CDR3, as DNA: TGTGCCAGCAGCTCCTCCCATATGGGCGAGCAGTACTTC. Translating gives CASSSSHMGEQYF.

The chain carries TRBV7-2 and TRBJ1-1; D is uncertain. CDR1 and CDR2 (germline): SGHTA, FQGNSA. V lost 1 base and J lost 0, with 9 bases in between. CDR3 length: 15 amino acids. CDR3 sequence (DNA): TGTGCCAGCAGCTTAGGCCTGGGCCTGAACACTGAAGCTTTCTTT. It codes for CASSLGLGLNTEAFF.

This chain links TRBV11-2 with TRBJ1-1; 7 positions match TRBD1. V lost 5 bases and J lost 4; bases outside the gene matches: 4. CDR3 length: 13 residues. Germline CDR1 is SGHAT and CDR2 is FQNNGV. The CDR3 spells CASSRQGGTEAFF. CDR3 in DNA: TGTGCCAGCAGCCGACAGGGCGGCACTGAAGCTTTCTTT. The full variable domain, with the rest looked up from reference TRBV11-2 and TRBJ1-1, is EAGVAQSPRYKIIEKRQSVAFWCNPISGHATLYWYQQILGQGPKLLIQFQNNGVVDDSQLPKDRFSAERLKGVDSTLKIQPAKLEDSAVYLCASSRQGGTEAFFGQGTRLTVV.

The V gene is TRBV18, the J gene TRBJ1-5; 7 positions agree with TRBD1. V shed 2 bases and J 6 bases; nucleotides not matched to a gene: 4. The CDR3 length is 14 residues. CDR1 is KGHSH, CDR2 LQKENI, per germline. The CDR3 bases are TGTGCCAGCTCACCAGACAGGGAGGTTCAGCCCCAGCATTTT. As protein: CASSPDREVQPQHF.

The chain combines TRBV7-9 with TRBJ1-1; 9 nucleotides line up with TRBD1. Germline V CDR1 and CDR2: SEHNR, FQNEAQ (reference sequence). V shed 4 bases and J 4 bases; nucleotides not matched to a gene: 7. This CDR3 is built from 15 residues. CDR3 region: CASSSPQGAVTEAFF. For the CDR3, the DNA is TGTGCCAGCAGCTCCCCACAGGGGGCGGTCACTGAAGCTTTCTTT.

V and J are TRBV11-2 and TRBJ1-3; no clear D. Germline V gene lookup returns CDR1 SGHAT and CDR2 FQNNGV. V was shortened by 6 bases and J by 2 bases, with 14 bases between the two germline ends. This CDR3 comprises 15 residues. CDR3 sequence reads: CASRRLEAAGNTIYF. In DNA form, the CDR3 reads TGTGCCAGCAGACGCCTCGAGGCCGCTGGAAACACCATATATTTT.

The chain carries TRBV4-2 and TRBJ2-7; possibly TRBD1 for D (6 bases). The germline V gene has CDR1 LGHNA and CDR2 YNFKEQ. The ends were cut back, 3 bases at V and 1 base at J, with 13 bases in the middle. The CDR3 spans 15 residues. Here the CDR3 reads CASSQSLQGSYEQYF. The DNA for the CDR3 is TGTGCCAGCAGCCAGTCACTACAGGGATCCTACGAGCAGTACTTC.